This T cell receptor (beta chain) is from a study of regulatory T cells in long-lasting Graves disease. Study findings and constraints: TCR diversity was lower in persistent Graves' patients (versus newly diagnosed ones). The study found TRBV28, TRBJ1-2 and TRBJ2-5 favored in persistent disease.

Germline V gene lookup returns CDR1 MDHEN and CDR2 SYDVKM. This CDR3 is built from 15 residues. Trimming left V 3 bases short and J 1 base short, with 11 bases between. Time point meaning: newly diagnosed GD, antithyroid drugs for less than 3 months. With RNA extracted from PBMCs as input, the TCR library was made. For this clonotype: Its antigen is as yet unknown.

CDR3-region Arm-PCR and iRepertoire HTBI primers produced the TCR beta libraries. TCRdb used MiXCR to reprocess the multiplex PCR reads, holding one entry per CDR3 protein. The data hold about 620,000 distinct CDR3 sequences, with roughly 16% observed a single time. The data were also submitted as part of a second study, on T cells in Graves' hyperthyroidism and ophthalmopathy. As that report states: In the first-round RT-PCR of the TCR CDR3, the HTBI primer set was used. In validation, the model predicted ophthalmopathy. These predictions came a median approximately six months before onset.

The sequence derives from a woman under 40 with Graves disease. This sample comprised peripheral blood mononuclear cells (PBMCs), obtained at new diagnosis, from a patient treated with antithyroid drugs. V and J are TRBV28 and TRBJ2-3; possibly TRBD2 for D (5 bases). CDR3 protein: CASSLAGKGTDTQYF. The CDR3 DNA sequence: TGTGCCAGCAGTTTGGCCGGGAAGGGCACAGATACGCAGTATTTT. Variable domain in full (rest from reference TRBV28 and TRBJ2-3): DVKVTQSSRYLVKRTGEKVFLECVQDMDHENMFWYRQDPGLGLRLIYFSYDVKMKEKGDIPEGYSVSREKKERFSLILESASTNQTSMYLCASSLAGKGTDTQYFGPGTRLTVL.